This entry lists 19 T cell receptor beta chains sequenced from one sample in a study of shared clonotypes between healthy human individuals. Assay used: immunoSEQ multiplex PCR; TCRdb lists only in-frame clones, some missing. The table has around 450,000 clones, roughly 83% seen once; the top ten hold approximately 13%. The specimen was PBMCs. All receptors come from a woman between 40 and 55 years old in good health. Some clones in this sample may be carry-over from other donors' samples.

DNA of the CDR3: TGTGCTAGTGGGACGACTAGCGGGAGGGTCGATACGCAGTATTTT. As protein: CASGTTSGRVDTQYF. V usage is TRBV12-5 and J usage is TRBJ2-3, with 14 positions matching TRBD2. Trimming took 6 bases from V and 6 from J; bases not matched to a gene: 5. The CDR3 spans 15 residues. The germline V gene encodes CDR1 LGHNT and CDR2 FRNRAP.

The chain carries TRBV28 and TRBJ1-2; D is uncertain. Trimming cost V 9 bases and J 6 bases, with 11 bases left between them. CDR1 is MDHEN and CDR2 is SYDVKM in the germline V gene. The CDR3 totals 11 residues. The CDR3 DNA sequence: TGTGCCAGTATCCGATGGGATGGCTACACCTTC. It is translated as CASIRWDGYTF.

This clone was seen only once. Possible read error: a much larger clone is one base away. Other nucleotide sequences from this sample produce the same CDR3. This chain uses TRBV7-7 with TRBJ2-2; the D is unclear. The CDR3 contains 13 residues. Looked up from germline, CDR1 is SSHAT and CDR2 is FNYEAQ (reference sequence). The V and J ends lost 5 bases and 1 base respectively, with 5 bases between them. The CDR3 bases are TGTGCCAGCAGCCGACAGAACACCGGGGAGCTGTTTTTT. It yields the protein CASSRQNTGELFF. Supplemented by reference TRBV7-7 and TRBJ2-2, the full variable domain reads GAGVSQSPRYKVTKRGQDVTLRCDPISSHATLYWYQQALGQGPEFLTYFNYEAQPDKSGLPSDRFSAERPEGSISTLTIQRTEQRDSAMYRCASSRQNTGELFFGEGSRLTVL.

This sequence joins TRBV2 and TRBJ1-5; 8 nucleotides align to TRBD1. The V segment lost 6 bases and the J segment 5 bases; nucleotides outside the gene matches: 9. The CDR3 contains 15 residues. Germline CDR1 is SNHLY and CDR2 is FYNNEI. The CDR3 region is CASRDDRQGYQPQHF. The CDR3 DNA is TGTGCCAGCAGGGATGACCGACAGGGGTATCAGCCCCAGCATTTT.

This clone was seen a handful of times. The genes are TRBV14 and TRBJ1-1; no definite D call. Between the trimmed V and J ends, which lost 6 bases and 2 bases, there was a span of 7 bases. Germline loops: CDR1 SGHDN, CDR2 FVKESK. The CDR3 length is 12 residues. The CDR3 sequence: CASRHTNTEAFF. The CDR3 bases are TGTGCCAGCAGACACACAAACACTGAAGCTTTCTTT.

V gene TRBV5-4 combines with J gene TRBJ2-1, with 12 bases lining up with TRBD2. In germline, CDR1 is SGHNT, CDR2 YYREEE (reference sequence). V dropped 4 bases and J dropped 3; count of bases not matched to a gene: 2. The CDR3 totals 15 residues. CDR3 residues: CASSPGLAGYNEQFF. For the CDR3, the DNA is TGTGCCAGCAGCCCGGGACTAGCGGGCTACAATGAGCAGTTCTTC.

The DNA for the CDR3 is TGTGCCAGCAGCCCTGAGGGGATCACCGGGGAGCTGTTTTTT. Encoded protein: CASSPEGITGELFF. The chain recombines TRBV7-9 with TRBJ2-2; D may match TRBD1 or TRBD2 (5 bases each). V was clipped by 5 bases and J by 4 bases, with 11 bases between them. The CDR3 totals 14 residues. CDR1 and CDR2 from the germline V gene are SEHNR and FQNEAQ (reference sequence).

V is TRBV14 and J is TRBJ2-7; TRBD1 matches 8 bases. Germline CDR1 reads SGHDN; CDR2 reads FVKESK. After removal of 1 base from V and 0 bases from J, the junction contained 17 bases not matched to a gene. CDR3 size: 20 residues. The CDR3: CASSQVAAGGQVAASYEQYF. The CDR3 region has the DNA TGTGCCAGCAGCCAAGTTGCGGCAGGGGGCCAAGTGGCGGCCTCCTACGAGCAGTACTTC.

The chain uses TRBV5-1 and TRBJ2-5, with 11 bases lining up with TRBD2. The germline V gene has CDR1 SGHRS and CDR2 YFSETQ. The CDR3 loop spans 14 amino acids. The V gene end was trimmed by 5 bases and the J gene end by 1 base; junction bases not matched to a gene: 1. The CDR3 DNA is TGCGCCAGCAGTACTAGCGGGAGCCAAGAGACCCAGTACTTC. This translates into CASSTSGSQETQYF.

This clone was observed a handful of times. The chain is built from TRBV7-6 and TRBJ2-1, with 8 nucleotides matching TRBD2. The CDR3 covers 19 residues. The V and J ends lost 5 bases and 1 base, in that order; junction bases with no gene match: 16. The germline V gene has CDR1 SGHVS and CDR2 FNYEAQ. CDR3 region: CASSRSSGSGIGSYNEQFF. In nucleotides, the CDR3 is TGTGCCAGCAGCCGATCCTCCGGTAGCGGGATCGGGTCCTACAATGAGCAGTTCTTC.

V gene TRBV5-1 combines with J gene TRBJ1-1, with D possibly TRBD1 on 6 matching bases. The CDR3 runs 14 residues. V lost 4 bases and J 4 bases, leaving 14 bases between the germline ends. CDR1 is SGHRS, CDR2 YFSETQ, per germline. CDR3 bases: TGCGCCAGCAGCCTAAAATCAGGGGTCACTGAAGCTTTCTTT. Residues: CASSLKSGVTEAFF.

The chain uses TRBV6-5 and TRBJ2-6; 7 nucleotides match TRBD2. V dropped 4 bases and J dropped 3; count of bases not matched to a gene: 6. This CDR3 has 16 amino acids. Germline V gene sequence: CDR1 MNHEY, CDR2 SVGAGI. The CDR3 here is CASSFLAGVGANVLTF. CDR3 DNA: TGTGCCAGCAGTTTCTTAGCGGGCGTTGGGGCCAACGTCCTGACTTTC.

The rearrangement uses TRBV20-1 and TRBJ2-7; the D is unclear. This CDR3 is 11 amino acids long. Deletions cut 7 bases from V and 0 bases from J, with 7 bases between. Per the germline V gene, CDR1 is DFQATT and CDR2 is SNEGSKA (reference sequence). CDR3 sequence (DNA): TGCAGTGACAGCCTCTCCTACGAGCAGTACTTC. Amino acid sequence: CSDSLSYEQYF.

The gene calls are TRBV30 and TRBJ1-2, with 8 bases aligning to TRBD1. J lost 3 bases, V lost 2 bases, and 5 bases had no gene match. Germline CDR1 and CDR2: GTSNPN and SVGIG (reference sequence). This CDR3 is 14 amino acids long. The CDR3, as DNA: TGTGCCTGGAGTTTGGACAGGGATTACTATGGCTACACCTTC. Translating gives CAWSLDRDYYGYTF.

This chain joins TRBV9 and TRBJ1-1; weak D call: TRBD1 (5 bases). The CDR3 is 15 residues long. Trimming removed 0 bases from V and 3 bases from J, with 12 bases in between. The germline gives CDR1 SGDLS, CDR2 YYNGEE. Here the CDR3 reads CASSVEGRSHTEAFF. CDR3 in DNA: TGTGCCAGCAGCGTAGAGGGGAGGAGCCACACTGAAGCTTTCTTT.

The rearrangement uses TRBV4-1 and TRBJ1-3, with D maybe TRBD1 (5 bases). Germline-derived CDR1 and CDR2 are MGHRA and YSYEKL. The CDR3 totals 16 residues. V was pared by 3 bases and J by 2 bases, with 14 bases between. The CDR3 is CASSQLGEGAGNTIYF. The CDR3, as DNA: TGCGCCAGCAGCCAGCTGGGGGAAGGTGCTGGAAACACCATATATTTT.

At least ten counts were recorded for this clone. CDR3 region: CASSMPALAKNIQYF. CDR3 in DNA: TGTGCCAGTAGTATGCCGGCACTAGCCAAAAACATTCAGTACTTC. The rearrangement uses TRBV19 and TRBJ2-4, with D unclear. Germline V gene sequence: CDR1 LNHDA, CDR2 SQIVND (reference sequence). V was cut by 3 bases and J by 0 bases, with 9 bases left in between. CDR3 length equals 15 residues.

This rearrangement joins TRBV15 to TRBJ2-1, with D hard to call. This CDR3 region has 13 residues. Between the trimmed V and J ends, which lost 5 bases and 4 bases, there was a span of 9 bases. Germline V gene data show CDR1 as LNHNV and CDR2 as YYDKDF (reference sequence). This chain's CDR3 is CATSPSRYNEQFF. The CDR3 DNA follows: TGTGCCACCAGCCCCTCCAGATACAATGAGCAGTTCTTC.

The chain joins TRBV10-3 to TRBJ1-5, with 10 bases matching TRBD1. The CDR3 extends over 14 amino acids. V gave up 9 bases and J gave up 3 bases; unmatched junction bases: 5. CDR1 is ENHRY, CDR2 SYGVKD, per germline. The CDR3 spells CAISDRGINQPQHF. The DNA for the CDR3 is TGTGCCATTTCGGACAGGGGGATCAATCAGCCCCAGCATTTT.